A selection of T cell receptor beta chains follows, all from one sample in a study of persistence of HIV-infected CD4 T cells. Clones were sequenced by immunoSEQ multiplex PCR, and TCRdb holds only the in-frame ones, with some missing. The data hold about 7,000 clones, with roughly 83% observed a single time. The antigens for these receptors are not known. The source material was CD4+ T cells sorted from PBMCs after approximately 19-hour stimulation, sampled from a patient who received antiretroviral therapy. Every receptor here comes from an adult woman with HIV who was CMV-seropositive. The CDR3 runs from the conserved cysteine through the conserved F or W. A D gene is named only where the DNA matches it firmly. Clone size appears in some rows only: once, few, many, or a class for an expanded clone.

V	D	size	J	DNA	CDR3
TRBV29-1	-	once	TRBJ1-1	TGCAGCGTTGGTAAGAAAGTCAACACTGAAGCTTTCTTT	CSVGKKVNTEAFF
TRBV28	TRBD1	-	TRBJ2-7	TGTGCCAGCAGTGCGGACAGGGGGTATCGTTCCGAGCAGTACTTC	CASSADRGYRSEQYF
TRBV14	TRBD1	-	TRBJ1-2	TGTGCCAGCAGCCAAGCAGGACTCCGGGACAGAGATAACCCTAGATATGGCTACACCTTC	CASSQAGLRDRDNPRYGYTF
TRBV11-3	TRBD2	-	TRBJ2-7	TGTGCCAGCAGCCCCCCGGGGCCACTAGCGGGGAAGAACTACGAGCAGTACTTC	CASSPPGPLAGKNYEQYF
TRBV5-1	TRBD1	-	TRBJ1-2	TGCGCCAGCAGCCCCTTCGGGACAGGTAAAGGCTACACCTTC	CASSPFGTGKGYTF
TRBV3-1/TRBV3-2	-	-	TRBJ1-4	TGTGCCAGCAGCCTAATGAACGGGGGGGATGAAAAACTGTTTTTT	CASSLMNGGDEKLFF
TRBV6-2/TRBV6-3	-	-	TRBJ2-3	TGTGCCAGCAGTAGGGCGGGCGACCGAAAGACAGATACGCAGTATTTT	CASSRAGDRKTDTQYF
TRBV7-2	TRBD1	-	TRBJ1-2	TGTGCCAGCAGCTTGGGACAGTCTAACTATGGCTACACCTTC	CASSLGQSNYGYTF
TRBV6-2/TRBV6-3	-	-	TRBJ1-1	TGTGCCAGCAGTTACTCGACGGGGCGGAACACTGAAGCTTTCTTT	CASSYSTGRNTEAFF
TRBV24-1	TRBD1	-	TRBJ2-3	TGTGCCACCAGTTCGACAGGGCAAAGCACAGATACGCAGTATTTT	CATSSTGQSTDTQYF
TRBV6-4	TRBD2	-	TRBJ2-1	TGTGCCAGCAGTGCCCAGCCCGGGACTACGCAGTTCTTC	CASSAQPGTTQFF
TRBV10-3	TRBD2	-	TRBJ2-7	TGTGCCATCACCGGGACTAGCGGGAGCTACGAGCAGTACTTC	CAITGTSGSYEQYF